A selection of T cell receptor beta chains follows, all from one sample in a study of human T cells and chemical hapten exposure. Each CDR3 protein is one row after TCRdb ran MiXCR on the RACE reads. The sample records approximately 340,000 distinct CDR3 sequences, approximately 6.3% being singletons. This sample comprised whole blood, obtained in connection with sensitization to the hapten diphenylcyclopropenone (DPC). The receptors originated from a young woman with alopecia areata. Some clones in this sample may be carry-over from other donors' samples. The CDR3 runs from the conserved cysteine through the conserved F or W. Fields, in order: V gene, clone size, D gene, J gene, CDR3 length, CDR3 DNA, CDR3 protein. A D gene is named only where the DNA matches it firmly. Not every row has a clone size; where given, it reads once, few, many or a size class.

V gene: TRBV20-1; clone size: few; D gene: -; J gene: TRBJ2-7; CDR3 length: 14; CDR3 DNA: TGCAGTGCTAGAGATGGGGCCTCGGACTACGAGCAGTACTTC; CDR3 protein: CSARDGASDYEQYF
V gene: TRBV2; clone size: few; D gene: TRBD1; J gene: TRBJ1-4; CDR3 length: 14; CDR3 DNA: TGTGCCAGCAGTACCGGGACAGGGGAAGAAAAACTGTTTTTT; CDR3 protein: CASSTGTGEEKLFF
V gene: TRBV5-1; clone size: -; D gene: TRBD2; J gene: TRBJ2-2; CDR3 length: 14; CDR3 DNA: TGCGCCAGCATGAGCGGGGGTGCGACCGGGGAGCTGTTTTTT; CDR3 protein: CASMSGGATGELFF
V gene: TRBV20-1; clone size: many; D gene: TRBD1; J gene: TRBJ2-7; CDR3 length: 16; CDR3 DNA: TGCAGTGCTAGAGATCTAGGACAGGGGACGGACTACGAGCAGTACTTC; CDR3 protein: CSARDLGQGTDYEQYF
V gene: TRBV12-3/TRBV12-4; clone size: many; D gene: -; J gene: TRBJ1-1; CDR3 length: 13; CDR3 DNA: TGTGCCAGCAGTTTACAGCGGGACACTGAAGCTTTCTTT; CDR3 protein: CASSLQRDTEAFF
V gene: TRBV5-1; clone size: few; D gene: TRBD2; J gene: TRBJ2-5; CDR3 length: 15; CDR3 DNA: TGCGCCAGCAGCTTAAGAGCGGGGGGCCAAGAGACCCAGTACTTC; CDR3 protein: CASSLRAGGQETQYF
V gene: TRBV20-1; clone size: -; D gene: -; J gene: TRBJ2-7; CDR3 length: 14; CDR3 DNA: TGCAGTGCTACCGGGGCTCCGAGCTCCTACGAGCAGTACTTC; CDR3 protein: CSATGAPSSYEQYF
V gene: TRBV7-8; clone size: few; D gene: -; J gene: TRBJ1-5; CDR3 length: 12; CDR3 DNA: TGTGCCAGCAGCTTAGGCGGCCCTGGCCAGCATTTT; CDR3 protein: CASSLGGPGQHF
V gene: TRBV5-1; clone size: few; D gene: -; J gene: TRBJ2-7; CDR3 length: 13; CDR3 DNA: TGCGCCAGCAGCTTGTACGCAACTCGTGAGCAGTACTTC; CDR3 protein: CASSLYATREQYF
V gene: TRBV7-8; clone size: many; D gene: -; J gene: TRBJ2-4; CDR3 length: 14; CDR3 DNA: TGTGCCAGCAGCCCCGGACAGATCAAAAACATTCAGTACTTC; CDR3 protein: CASSPGQIKNIQYF
V gene: TRBV12-3/TRBV12-4; clone size: -; D gene: -; J gene: TRBJ1-1; CDR3 length: 12; CDR3 DNA: TGTGCCAGCAGTCCCCGGGGCGAAGAGGCTTTCTTT; CDR3 protein: CASSPRGEEAFF
V gene: TRBV19; clone size: -; D gene: -; J gene: TRBJ2-2; CDR3 length: 16; CDR3 DNA: TGTGCCAGTAGTATACGGACTGTCGACGCGGTTGGGGAGCTGTTTTTT; CDR3 protein: CASSIRTVDAVGELFF
V gene: TRBV30; clone size: -; D gene: -; J gene: TRBJ1-1; CDR3 length: 14; CDR3 DNA: TGTGCCTGGAGTGTCCGGGGGGTGAACACTGAAGCTTTCTTT; CDR3 protein: CAWSVRGVNTEAFF
V gene: TRBV20-1; clone size: many; D gene: TRBD1; J gene: TRBJ2-3; CDR3 length: 16; CDR3 DNA: TGCAGTGCTACTATATCAGGGGGAGAATACACAGATACGCAGTATTTT; CDR3 protein: CSATISGGEYTDTQYF
V gene: TRBV7-3; clone size: few; D gene: -; J gene: TRBJ1-6; CDR3 length: 13; CDR3 DNA: TGTGCCAGCAGCTCCTCCGTCGATTCACCCCTCCACTTT; CDR3 protein: CASSSSVDSPLHF
V gene: TRBV7-2; clone size: -; D gene: -; J gene: TRBJ1-4; CDR3 length: 14; CDR3 DNA: TGTGCCAGCAGCTTAATAGCTGCAGGGGAAAAACTGTTTTTT; CDR3 protein: CASSLIAAGEKLFF
V gene: TRBV6-5; clone size: many; D gene: -; J gene: TRBJ1-3; CDR3 length: 18; CDR3 DNA: TGTGCCAGCAGTTACTTTACTCATGACAGGTCCTCTGGAAACACCATATATTTT; CDR3 protein: CASSYFTHDRSSGNTIYF
V gene: TRBV19; clone size: few; D gene: -; J gene: TRBJ2-1; CDR3 length: 15; CDR3 DNA: TGTGCCAGTAGTATCGGGCGGGGCACCTACAATGAGCAGTTCTTC; CDR3 protein: CASSIGRGTYNEQFF
V gene: TRBV2; clone size: -; D gene: TRBD1; J gene: TRBJ1-2; CDR3 length: 13; CDR3 DNA: TGTGCCAGCAGTGATTGGGACAGGGATGGCTACACCTTC; CDR3 protein: CASSDWDRDGYTF
V gene: TRBV6-5; clone size: many; D gene: -; J gene: TRBJ2-3; CDR3 length: 18; CDR3 DNA: TGTGCCAGCAGTTACTCGCCTTATGGCCATGGGCCTTCAGATACGCAGTATTTT; CDR3 protein: CASSYSPYGHGPSDTQYF
V gene: TRBV10-3; clone size: few; D gene: TRBD1; J gene: TRBJ1-4; CDR3 length: 14; CDR3 DNA: TGTGCCATCAGCGAGACAGGGGGAAATGAAAAACTGTTTTTT; CDR3 protein: CAISETGGNEKLFF
V gene: TRBV6-2/TRBV6-3; clone size: few; D gene: TRBD1; J gene: TRBJ2-7; CDR3 length: 14; CDR3 DNA: TGTGCCAGCAGCCGGGACAGGGGGAACTACGAGCAGTACTTC; CDR3 protein: CASSRDRGNYEQYF
V gene: TRBV12-3/TRBV12-4; clone size: -; D gene: -; J gene: TRBJ1-2; CDR3 length: 12; CDR3 DNA: TGTGCCAGCAGTTTGCTGTATAACGGCTACACCTTC; CDR3 protein: CASSLLYNGYTF
V gene: TRBV10-3; clone size: few; D gene: -; J gene: TRBJ2-3; CDR3 length: 15; CDR3 DNA: TGTGCCATCAGTTCCACGGACAGAAGCACAGATACGCAGTATTTT; CDR3 protein: CAISSTDRSTDTQYF
V gene: TRBV6-5; clone size: many; D gene: -; J gene: TRBJ1-5; CDR3 length: 14; CDR3 DNA: TGTGCCAGCAGTTACTCGACCGGGAATCAGCCCCAGCATTTT; CDR3 protein: CASSYSTGNQPQHF
V gene: TRBV6-6; clone size: few; D gene: -; J gene: TRBJ1-3; CDR3 length: 14; CDR3 DNA: TGTGCCAGCAGGGGGGGGACTCACGGAAACACCATATATTTT; CDR3 protein: CASRGGTHGNTIYF
V gene: TRBV15; clone size: -; D gene: TRBD1; J gene: TRBJ1-1; CDR3 length: 15; CDR3 DNA: TGTGCCACCAGCAGAGATGGACAGGGGCGGACTGAAGCTTTCTTT; CDR3 protein: CATSRDGQGRTEAFF
V gene: TRBV10-3; clone size: few; D gene: TRBD1; J gene: TRBJ2-1; CDR3 length: 13; CDR3 DNA: TGTGCCATCAGCTCGGACAGGGACAATGAGCAGTTCTTC; CDR3 protein: CAISSDRDNEQFF
V gene: TRBV6-5; clone size: few; D gene: TRBD2; J gene: TRBJ2-7; CDR3 length: 15; CDR3 DNA: TGTGCCAGCAGCTACCAGCCGGGACTAGCGGACGAGCAGTACTTC; CDR3 protein: CASSYQPGLADEQYF